This TCR beta chain was documented in a study of shared clonotypes between healthy human individuals. After removal of 2 bases from V and 4 bases from J, the junction contained 3 bases not matched to a gene. The CDR3 length is 15 residues. CDR1 is MNHEY and CDR2 is SVGAGI in the germline V gene. TCRdb's table, derived via immunoSEQ multiplex PCR, lists solely in-frame clones and lacks some. This table has about 2.4 million clones, 85% to 95% appearing once. The rearrangement links TRBV6-5 to TRBJ1-1; 11 nucleotides line up with TRBD1. This TCR came from a man younger than 35 in good health. Sequenced: naive CD4+ T cells sorted from blood. Subset noted: CD45RA+ positively selected. The CDR3 here is CASSYTGQGVTEAFF. The CDR3 nucleotides read TGTGCCAGCAGTTACACGGGACAGGGGGTCACTGAAGCTTTCTTT.